This T cell receptor beta chain came from a study of blood T cell repertoires in COVID-19. In the study overall: Samples taken during acute and convalescent COVID-19 were collected in the United States, Italy and Spain. PBMCs, B-cell-depleted T cells, or T cells were the source of the cDNA or gDNA that made up the material.

This CDR3 comprises 16 residues. The V end lost 3 bases, the J end lost 1 base, and 15 bases lay between the germline ends. Looked up from germline, CDR1 is LGHDT and CDR2 is YNNKEL (reference sequence). Original analysis: Estimates of nucleated cell counts were drawn from the amplification of reference gene primers. The table came from immunoSEQ multiplex PCR; TCRdb's copy has only in-frame clones and leaves some out. V, J and clone size are those of that table, while D and trimming were read from the DNA. This table has some 150,000 clones, around four fifths appearing once. The V call is TRBV3-1 (or the pseudogene TRBV3-2), the J call TRBJ1-1; a possible D gene is TRBD1 (5 bases). The receptor's source is a human donor in a cohort sampled during active COVID-19. The specimen sequenced was peripheral blood. DNA for the CDR3: TGTGCCAGCAGCCATTCAGACGGGGGAGGGAACACTGAAGCTTTCTTT. This codes for CASSHSDGGGNTEAFF.